The TCR beta chain described here comes from a study of T cell repertoires in cytomegalovirus infection. Study at large: Through public TCR beta signatures, both CMV infection and matching HLA type were indicated.

TCRdb independently ran MiXCR on the reads; one entry per CDR3 protein. The table records about 490,000 distinct CDR3 sequences, approximately 16% of them present only once. Trimming removed 2 bases from V and 7 bases from J, with 9 bases in between. CDR3 length equals 12 residues. This clonotype was counted many times. This TCR was sampled from a human donor in good health (CMV status not recorded). Some clones in this sample may be carry-over from other donors' samples. J is TRBJ2-7 and V is TRBV12-3 or TRBV12-4; D not certain. Sequenced material: CD8+ T cells from PBMCs. This CDR3 reads CASSLNGVEQYF. The CDR3 DNA follows: TGTGCCAGCAGTTTAAATGGGGTAGAGCAGTACTTC.